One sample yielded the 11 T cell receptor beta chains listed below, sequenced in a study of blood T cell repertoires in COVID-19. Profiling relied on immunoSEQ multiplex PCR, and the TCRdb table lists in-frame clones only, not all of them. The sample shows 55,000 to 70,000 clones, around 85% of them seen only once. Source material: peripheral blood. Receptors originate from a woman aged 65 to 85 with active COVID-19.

CDR3 amino acids: CASSPRGTGTGAYNEQFF. DNA of the CDR3: TGTGCCAGCAGCCCCAGGGGGACCGGGACAGGGGCCTACAATGAGCAGTTCTTC. The V gene is TRBV7-2, the J gene TRBJ2-1, with 10 bases aligning to TRBD1. The V gene end was trimmed by 5 bases and the J gene end by 2 bases; junction bases not matched to a gene: 12. The length of the CDR3 is 18 residues. In germline, CDR1 is SGHTA, CDR2 FQGNSA.

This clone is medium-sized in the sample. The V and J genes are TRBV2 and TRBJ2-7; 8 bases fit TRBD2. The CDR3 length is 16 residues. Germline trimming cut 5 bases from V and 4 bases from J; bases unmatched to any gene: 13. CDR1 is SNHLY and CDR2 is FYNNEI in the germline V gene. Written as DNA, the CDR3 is TGTGCCAGCAGTTCACCCAGCGGGAGACACCCGTACGAGCAGTACTTC. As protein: CASSSPSGRHPYEQYF.

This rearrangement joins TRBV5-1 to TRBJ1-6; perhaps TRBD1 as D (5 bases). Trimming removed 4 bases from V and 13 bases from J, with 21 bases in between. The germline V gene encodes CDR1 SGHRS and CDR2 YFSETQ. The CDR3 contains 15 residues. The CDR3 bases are TGCGCCAGCAGCCCTTCCTGGGAGGGGCCCTTCCCCCTCCACTTT. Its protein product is CASSPSWEGPFPLHF. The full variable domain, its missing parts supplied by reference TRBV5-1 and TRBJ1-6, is KAGVTQTPRYLIKTRGQQVTLSCSPISGHRSVSWYQQTPGQGLQFLFEYFSETQRNKGNFPGRFSGRQFSNSRSEMNVSTLELGDSALYLCASSPSWEGPFPLHFGNGTRLTVT.

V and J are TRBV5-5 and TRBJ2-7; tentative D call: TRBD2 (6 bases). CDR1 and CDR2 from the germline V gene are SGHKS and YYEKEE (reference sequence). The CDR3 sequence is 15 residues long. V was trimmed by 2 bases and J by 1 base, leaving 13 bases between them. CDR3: CASSFGLAASYEQYF. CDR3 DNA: TGTGCCAGCAGCTTTGGATTAGCGGCTTCCTACGAGCAGTACTTC.

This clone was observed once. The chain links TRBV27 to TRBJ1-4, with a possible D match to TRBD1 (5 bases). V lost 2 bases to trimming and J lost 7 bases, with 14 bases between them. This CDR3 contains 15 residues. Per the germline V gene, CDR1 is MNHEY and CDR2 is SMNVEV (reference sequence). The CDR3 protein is CASSLGGAGSEKLFF. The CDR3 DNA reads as TGTGCCAGCAGTTTAGGAGGGGCGGGGAGTGAAAAACTGTTTTTT. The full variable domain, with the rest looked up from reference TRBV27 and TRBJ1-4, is EAQVTQNPRYLITVTGKKLTVTCSQNMNHEYMSWYRQDPGLGLRQIYYSMNVEVTDKGDVPEGYKVSRKEKRNFPLILESPSPNQTSLYFCASSLGGAGSEKLFFGSGTQLSVL.

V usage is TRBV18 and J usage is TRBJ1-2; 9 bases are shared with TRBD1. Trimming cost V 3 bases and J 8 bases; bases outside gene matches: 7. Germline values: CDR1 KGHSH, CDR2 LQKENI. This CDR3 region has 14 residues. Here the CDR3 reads CASSPTGTGLGYTF. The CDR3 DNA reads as TGTGCCAGCTCACCTACCGGGACAGGGTTGGGCTACACCTTC.

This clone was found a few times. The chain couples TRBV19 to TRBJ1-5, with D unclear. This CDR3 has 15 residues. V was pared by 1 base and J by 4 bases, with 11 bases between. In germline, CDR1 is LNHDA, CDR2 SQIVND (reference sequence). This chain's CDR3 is CASSIVRTGNQPQHF. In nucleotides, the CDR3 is TGTGCCAGTAGTATAGTGCGGACGGGGAATCAGCCCCAGCATTTT.

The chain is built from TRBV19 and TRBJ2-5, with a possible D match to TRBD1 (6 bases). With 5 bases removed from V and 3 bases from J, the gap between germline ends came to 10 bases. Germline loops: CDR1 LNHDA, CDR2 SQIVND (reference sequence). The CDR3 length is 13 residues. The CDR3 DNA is TGTGCCAGTAGTCCTTGGACAGAAGAGACCCAGTACTTC. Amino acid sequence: CASSPWTEETQYF.

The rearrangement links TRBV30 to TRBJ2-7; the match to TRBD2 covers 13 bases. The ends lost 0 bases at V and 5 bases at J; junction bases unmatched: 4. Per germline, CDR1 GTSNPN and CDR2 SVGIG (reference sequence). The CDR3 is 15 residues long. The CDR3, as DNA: TGTGCCTGGAGTGTACGGACTAGCGGGAGAAACGAGCAGTACTTC. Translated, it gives CAWSVRTSGRNEQYF.

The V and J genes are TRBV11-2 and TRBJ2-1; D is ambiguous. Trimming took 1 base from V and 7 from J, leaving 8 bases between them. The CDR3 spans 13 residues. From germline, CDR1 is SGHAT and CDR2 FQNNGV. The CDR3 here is CASSLGVWNEQFF. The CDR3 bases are TGTGCCAGCAGCTTAGGAGTTTGGAATGAGCAGTTCTTC.

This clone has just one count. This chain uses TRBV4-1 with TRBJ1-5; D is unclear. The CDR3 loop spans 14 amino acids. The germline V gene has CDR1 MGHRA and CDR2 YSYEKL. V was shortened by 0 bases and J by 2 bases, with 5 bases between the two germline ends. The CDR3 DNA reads TGCGCCAGCAGCCAAGATCAGGGCAATCAGCCCCAGCATTTT. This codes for CASSQDQGNQPQHF.